The rows below give T cell receptor beta chains drawn from one sample of a study of regulatory T cells in long-lasting Graves disease. From the multiplex PCR reads, TCRdb called clonotypes with MiXCR, one entry per CDR3 protein. This sample has about 330,000 distinct CDR3 sequences, with around 15% found just once. These same data were also listed under a study on T cells in Graves' hyperthyroidism and ophthalmopathy.

The material sequenced was peripheral blood mononuclear cells (PBMCs), taken at new diagnosis, from a patient treated with antithyroid drugs. These receptors were obtained from a woman aged 18-35 years with Graves disease. Each CDR3 is given with its conserved first and last residue. Fields, in order: clone size, D gene, J gene, V gene, CDR3 length, CDR3 DNA, CDR3 protein. The D gene is left open where the match is weak. For some rows the clone size is stated as once, few or many, or as a class when expanded; others skip it.

many . TRBJ2-7 TRBV3-1 13 TGTGCCAGTAGGGGAGTTTCGGCCTACGAGCAGTACTTC CASRGVSAYEQYF
many TRBD2 TRBJ2-5 TRBV19 17 TGTGCCAGTAGCACCCCGGGGAGACTAGCGGGGTTGGAGACCCAGTACTTC CASSTPGRLAGLETQYF
. . TRBJ1-4 TRBV6-1 15 TGTGCCAGCTATTCGGACGCGATTACTAATGAAAAACTGTTTTTT CASYSDAITNEKLFF
. . TRBJ2-1 TRBV19 14 TGTGCCAGTAACTTGGGGGGTTACTACAATGAGCAGTTCTTC CASNLGGYYNEQFF
. . TRBJ1-3 TRBV30 14 TGTGCCTGGAGTACCCTTGGGCTGCAAAACACCATATATTTT CAWSTLGLQNTIYF
. . TRBJ2-5 TRBV7-6 15 TGTGCCAGCAGCTCTCAGGGGGGGCAACAAGAGACCCAGTACTTC CASSSQGGQQETQYF
many . TRBJ1-5 TRBV5-1 12 TGCGCCAGCAGCTTGGGGAACGGGCCCCAGCATTTT CASSLGNGPQHF
many . TRBJ2-5 TRBV12-3/TRBV12-4 13 TGTGCCAGCAGTTTGTATCGATCCCAGACCCAGTACTTC CASSLYRSQTQYF
many . TRBJ2-1 TRBV11-2 15 TGTGCCAGCAGCTTTGAGCCTTCCCCTTACAATGAGCAGTTCTTC CASSFEPSPYNEQFF
many TRBD2 TRBJ2-5 TRBV27 13 TGTGCCAGCAGTTCGGGACTAGGAGAGACCCAGTACTTC CASSSGLGETQYF
many TRBD2 TRBJ2-1 TRBV28 15 TGTGCCAGCAGTCCCCCCCCTAGCGGGATCAATGAGCAGTTCTTC CASSPPPSGINEQFF
. . TRBJ2-4 TRBV6-2/TRBV6-3 15 TGTGCCAGCAGTTACTCCGAATTAGCCAAAAACACTCAGTACTTC CASSYSELAKNTQYF
many . TRBJ2-7 TRBV3-1 11 TGTGCCAGCAGCCGGACCTACGAGCAGTACTTC CASSRTYEQYF
few TRBD2 TRBJ2-1 TRBV9 16 TGTGCCAGCAGCGGCAGGACTAGCGGGACGCAGGATGAGCAGTTCTTC CASSGRTSGTQDEQFF
many TRBD2 TRBJ2-1 TRBV5-1 14 TGCGCCAGCAGCTTGACGGGGGGGCCGAGTGAGCAGTTCTTC CASSLTGGPSEQFF
many . TRBJ2-4 TRBV5-1 15 TGCGCCAGCAGCTTCCCCGGGGGAGCCAAAAACATTCAGTACTTC CASSFPGGAKNIQYF
. . TRBJ1-5 TRBV29-1 13 TGCAGCGTTGAAGTAAATAGCAATCAGCCCCAGCATTTT CSVEVNSNQPQHF
few TRBD2 TRBJ2-5 TRBV12-3/TRBV12-4 16 TGTGCCAGCAGTTTATCGGCTAGCGGGGGGCTAAAGACCCAGTACTTC CASSLSASGGLKTQYF
many . TRBJ2-1 TRBV10-3 15 TGTGCCACAAGGGAAACTGCCAGCTCCTACAATGAGCAGTTCTTC CATRETASSYNEQFF
many . TRBJ2-2 TRBV5-1 14 TGCGCCAGCAGCTTGGCCGTGGGGGACGGGGAGCTGTTTTTT CASSLAVGDGELFF
many . TRBJ1-1 TRBV15 13 TGTGCCACCAGCAGAGATCCGAACACTGAAGCTTTCTTT CATSRDPNTEAFF
few . TRBJ2-5 TRBV5-1 16 TGCGCCAGCAGCTTGGGGGGTTCGGGGTTCGGAGAGACCCAGTACTTC CASSLGGSGFGETQYF
many . TRBJ2-7 TRBV27 12 TGTGCCAGCAGCCTATCGGGGAACGAGCAGTACTTC CASSLSGNEQYF
many . TRBJ1-1 TRBV3-1 13 TGTGCCAGCAGCAGGTGGGGGGACACTGAAGCTTTCTTT CASSRWGDTEAFF
many . TRBJ1-3 TRBV5-1 15 TGCGCCAGCAGCTTGGGACAGAGCTCTGGAAACACCATATATTTT CASSLGQSSGNTIYF
few . TRBJ1-1 TRBV7-2 16 TGTGCCAGCAGCCTCCGAACGGGACGGTGGAACACTGAAGCTTTCTTT CASSLRTGRWNTEAFF
few . TRBJ2-1 TRBV30 14 TGTGCCTGGGGGGGGTTTGAAGTTGTAAATGAGCAGTTCTTC CAWGGFEVVNEQFF
many TRBD1 TRBJ1-4 TRBV7-2 15 TGTGCCAGCAGCCGCGATGGACAGGGCGGTGAAAAACTGTTTTTT CASSRDGQGGEKLFF